These 7 T cell receptor beta chains came from one sample sequenced in a study of T cells in women clearing cervical HPV infection. Repertoires were generated with immunoSEQ multiplex PCR, while TCRdb's copy carries only in-frame clones and drops some. The sample table sets out approximately 52,000 clones. The specimen was blood buffy coat. Every receptor here comes from a woman aged 18 to 75 with a cervical HPV16 infection that either progressed to CIN3+ or cleared (not recorded which).

On this clone: The CDR3 is cut off 3 residues early in the read; its end comes from the germline J gene. V and J are TRBV20-1 and TRBJ2-7; 8 nucleotides align to TRBD1. Trimming at V came to 4 bases and at J to 1 base, leaving 6 bases not matched to a gene. CDR3 length equals 14 residues. CDR1 and CDR2 from the germline V gene are DFQATT and SNEGSKA (reference sequence). CDR3 DNA (partial): TGCAGTGCTAAAGGACAGGGAGCGTCCTACGAG. This codes for CSAKGQGASYE. The complete CDR3 sequence is CSAKGQGASYEQYF.

Note on this clone: The read falls 3 residues short of the CDR3 end, and the missing part is taken from the germline J gene. This chain connects TRBV9 to TRBJ2-1, with D possibly being TRBD1 (5 bases). The CDR3 is 16 amino acids. Looked up from germline, CDR1 is SGDLS and CDR2 is YYNGEE. The V end lost 0 bases, the J end lost 6 bases, and 16 bases lay between the germline ends. The part of the CDR3 DNA that was read is TGTGCCAGCAGCGTAGGGGGCGCGGTATATTCCAATGAG. Its translation: CASSVGGAVYSNE. The CDR3, in full, reads CASSVGGAVYSNEQFF.

Comment on this clone: The read is 3 residues too short to cover the CDR3 end, so that end is filled in from the germline J gene. The chain is built from TRBV29-1 and TRBJ2-5; D perhaps matches TRBD1 (5 bases). Trimming removed 5 bases at V and 4 bases at J, with 11 bases between. Germline V gene data show CDR1 as SQVTM and CDR2 as ANQGSEA. The CDR3 is 12 amino acids. CDR3 amino acids: CSVSDRGETQYF. The CDR3 bases that were read are TGCAGCGTTTCCGACAGAGGAGAGACC.

On this clone: Read data end 3 residues before the CDR3 end; the end is taken from the germline J gene. The chain recombines TRBV5-1 with TRBJ2-3; TRBD2 is a possible D gene (6 bases). V was trimmed by 3 bases and J by 3 bases, leaving 14 bases between them. This CDR3 is 15 amino acids long. Germline CDR1 reads SGHRS; CDR2 reads YFSETQ. CDR3 amino acids: CASSSDGGVTDTQYF. CDR3 bases read: TGCGCCAGCAGCTCTGATGGAGGGGTAACAGATACG. The variable domain in full, with the rest retrieved from reference TRBV5-1 and TRBJ2-3, is KAGVTQTPRYLIKTRGQQVTLSCSPISGHRSVSWYQQTPGQGLQFLFEYFSETQRNKGNFPGRFSGRQFSNSRSEMNVSTLELGDSALYLCASSSDGGVTDTQYFGPGTRLTVL.

For this clone: The read halts 3 residues ahead of the CDR3 end, with the missing end drawn from the germline J gene. The chain employs TRBV6-2 or TRBV6-3 and TRBJ2-2; no clear D. V lost 6 bases to trimming and J lost 2 bases, with 7 bases between them. The germline gives CDR1 MNHEY, CDR2 SVGEGT. The CDR3 contains 13 residues. Here the CDR3 reads CASRRPNTGELFF. The part of the CDR3 DNA that was read is TGTGCCAGCAGAAGGCCCAACACCGGGGAG.

With regard to this clone: The read comes to an end 3 residues before the CDR3 does, leaving the germline J gene to fill in the end. J is TRBJ2-2 and V is TRBV5-6, with D uncertain. Germline lookup yields CDR1 SGHDT and CDR2 YYEEEE. Trimming left V 1 base short and J 1 base short, with 5 bases between. The CDR3 has 14 residues. CDR3 residues: CASSLRRNTGELFF. The covered CDR3 bases are TGTGCCAGCAGCTTGCGCAGGAACACCGGGGAG.

In regard to this clone: The CDR3 end lies 3 residues beyond the end of the read and is filled in from the germline J gene. The chain is built from TRBV20-1 and TRBJ1-6; TRBD1 agrees at 9 bases. V was pared by 4 bases and J by 6 bases, with 7 bases of the junction left unmatched. The CDR3 loop spans 15 amino acids. Germline loops: CDR1 DFQATT, CDR2 SNEGSKA (reference sequence). This chain's CDR3 is CSATGTGWGNSPLHF. The sequenced part of the CDR3 DNA is TGCAGTGCTACCGGGACAGGGTGGGGTAATTCACCC.